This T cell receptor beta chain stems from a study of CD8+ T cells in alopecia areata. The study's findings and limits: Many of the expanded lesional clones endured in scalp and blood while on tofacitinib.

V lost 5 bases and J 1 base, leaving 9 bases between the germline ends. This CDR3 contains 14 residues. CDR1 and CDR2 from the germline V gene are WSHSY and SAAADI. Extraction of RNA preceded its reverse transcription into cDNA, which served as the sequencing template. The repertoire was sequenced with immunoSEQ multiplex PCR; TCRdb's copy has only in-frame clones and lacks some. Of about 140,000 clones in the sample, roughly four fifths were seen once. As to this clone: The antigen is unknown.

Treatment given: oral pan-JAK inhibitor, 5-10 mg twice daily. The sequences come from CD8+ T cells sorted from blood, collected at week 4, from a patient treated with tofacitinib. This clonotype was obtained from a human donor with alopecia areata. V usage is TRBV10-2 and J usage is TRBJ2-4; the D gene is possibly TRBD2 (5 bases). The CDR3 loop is CASSMPGAKNIQYF. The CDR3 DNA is TGCGCCAGCAGTATGCCGGGGGCCAAAAACATTCAGTACTTC.